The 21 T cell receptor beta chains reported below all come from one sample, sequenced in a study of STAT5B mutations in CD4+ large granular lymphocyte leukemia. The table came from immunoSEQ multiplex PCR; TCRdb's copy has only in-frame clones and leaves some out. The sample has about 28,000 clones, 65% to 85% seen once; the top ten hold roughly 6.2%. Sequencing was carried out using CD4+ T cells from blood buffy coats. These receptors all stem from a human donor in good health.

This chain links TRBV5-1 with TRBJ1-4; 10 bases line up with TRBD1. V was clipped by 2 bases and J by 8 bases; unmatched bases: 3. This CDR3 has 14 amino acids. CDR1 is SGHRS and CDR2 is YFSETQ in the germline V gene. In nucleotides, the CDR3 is TGCGCCAGCAGCTTCGGGACAGGGGTGGAAAAACTGTTTTTT. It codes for CASSFGTGVEKLFF.

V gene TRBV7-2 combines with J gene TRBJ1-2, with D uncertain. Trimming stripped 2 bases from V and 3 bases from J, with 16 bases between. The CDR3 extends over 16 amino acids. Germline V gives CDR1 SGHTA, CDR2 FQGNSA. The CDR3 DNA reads TGTGCCAGCAGCTTAAGGTTCCAGGATTCTGACTATGGCTACACCTTC. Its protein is CASSLRFQDSDYGYTF.

CDR3 region: CASSAQGHQPQHF. The CDR3 DNA is TGTGCCAGCAGTGCCCAGGGGCATCAGCCCCAGCATTTT. This chain connects TRBV2 to TRBJ1-5, with D perhaps matching TRBD1 (6 bases). The CDR3 runs to 13 residues. V lost 4 bases and J 5 bases, leaving 9 bases between the germline ends. Germline CDR1 SNHLY, CDR2 FYNNEI.

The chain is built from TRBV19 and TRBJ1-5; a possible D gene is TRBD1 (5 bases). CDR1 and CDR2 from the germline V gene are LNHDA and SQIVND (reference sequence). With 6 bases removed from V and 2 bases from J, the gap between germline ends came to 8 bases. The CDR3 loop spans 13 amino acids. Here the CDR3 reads CASRGGGNQPQHF. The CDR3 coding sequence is TGTGCCAGTAGGGGGGGAGGCAATCAGCCCCAGCATTTT.

CDR3 nucleotides: TGTGCCAGCAGTGAAATACAGGGGGCTGCTCAGCCCCAGCATTTT. Translation gives CASSEIQGAAQPQHF. The chain employs TRBV6-1 and TRBJ1-5; 9 nucleotides align to TRBD1. V shed 2 bases and J 6 bases; nucleotides not matched to a gene: 5. Germline V gene data show CDR1 as MNHNS and CDR2 as SASEGT. The CDR3 covers 15 residues.

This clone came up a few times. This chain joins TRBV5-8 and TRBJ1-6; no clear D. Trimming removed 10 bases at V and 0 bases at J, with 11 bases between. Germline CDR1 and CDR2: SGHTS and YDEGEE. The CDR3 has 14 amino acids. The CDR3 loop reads CAPVPGSYNSPLHF. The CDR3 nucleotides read TGTGCCCCCGTTCCGGGCTCCTATAATTCACCCCTCCACTTT.

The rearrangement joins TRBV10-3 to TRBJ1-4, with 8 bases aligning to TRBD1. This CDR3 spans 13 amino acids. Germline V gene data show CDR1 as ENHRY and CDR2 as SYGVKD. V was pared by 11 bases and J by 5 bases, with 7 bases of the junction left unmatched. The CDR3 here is CAVGTGQNEKLFF. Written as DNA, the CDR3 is TGTGCCGTAGGGACAGGCCAAAATGAAAAACTGTTTTTT.

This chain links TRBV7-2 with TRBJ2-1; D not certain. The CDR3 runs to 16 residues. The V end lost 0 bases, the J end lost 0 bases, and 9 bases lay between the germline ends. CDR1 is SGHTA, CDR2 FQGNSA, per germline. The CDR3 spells CASSLAGVGSYNEQFF. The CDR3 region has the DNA TGTGCCAGCAGCTTAGCGGGCGTAGGCTCCTACAATGAGCAGTTCTTC.

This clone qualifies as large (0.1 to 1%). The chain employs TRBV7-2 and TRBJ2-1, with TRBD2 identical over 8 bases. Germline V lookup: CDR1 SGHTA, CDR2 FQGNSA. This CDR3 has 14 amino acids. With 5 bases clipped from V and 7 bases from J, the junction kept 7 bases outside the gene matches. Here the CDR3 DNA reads TGTGCCAGCAGCCCCCAATTAGCGGGGAATGAGCAGTTCTTC. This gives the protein CASSPQLAGNEQFF.

CDR3 sequence (DNA): TGTGCCACCAGCAGATCCGGACCTCGAAACACCATATATTTT. Residues: CATSRSGPRNTIYF. The rearrangement uses TRBV15 and TRBJ1-3; D remains unclear. The ends were cut back, 2 bases at V and 5 bases at J, with 10 bases in the middle. CDR3 size: 14 residues. Germline V gene lookup returns CDR1 LNHNV and CDR2 YYDKDF (reference sequence). Combining the CDR3 with reference TRBV15 and TRBJ1-3 gives the whole variable domain DAMVIQNPRYQVTQFGKPVTLSCSQTLNHNVMYWYQQKSSQAPKLLFHYYDKDFNNEADTPDNFQSRRPNTSFCFLDIRSPGLGDTAMYLCATSRSGPRNTIYFGEGSWLTVV.

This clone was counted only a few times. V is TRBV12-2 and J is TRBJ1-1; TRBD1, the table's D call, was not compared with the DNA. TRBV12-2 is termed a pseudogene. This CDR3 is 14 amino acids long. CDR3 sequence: CASRFRDSLTEAFF. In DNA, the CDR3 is TGTGCAAGTCGCTTCCGGGACAGCCTCACTGAAGCTTTCTTT.

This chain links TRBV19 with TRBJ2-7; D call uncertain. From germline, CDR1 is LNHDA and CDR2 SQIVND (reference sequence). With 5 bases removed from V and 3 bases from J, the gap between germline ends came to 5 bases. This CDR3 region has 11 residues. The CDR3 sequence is CASSQNYEQYF. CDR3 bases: TGTGCCAGTAGTCAGAACTACGAGCAGTACTTC.

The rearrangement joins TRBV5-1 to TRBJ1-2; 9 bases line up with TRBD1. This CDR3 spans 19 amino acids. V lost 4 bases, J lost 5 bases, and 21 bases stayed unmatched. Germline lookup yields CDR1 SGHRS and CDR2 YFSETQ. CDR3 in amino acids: CASSPGQGNFVPGVYGYTF. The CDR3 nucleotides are TGCGCCAGCAGCCCGGGACAGGGCAACTTTGTCCCAGGCGTTTATGGCTACACCTTC.

For the CDR3, the DNA is TGTGCCAGCTCAGCACTCGACATTTCGAACACCGGGGAGCTGTTTTTT. This encodes CASSALDISNTGELFF. This chain links TRBV18 with TRBJ2-2; D is unclear. The V and J ends lost 5 bases and 0 bases respectively, with 13 bases between them. This CDR3 is 16 amino acids long. Germline V gene lookup returns CDR1 KGHSH and CDR2 LQKENI. Based on the CDR3 plus reference TRBV18 and TRBJ2-2, the full variable domain is NAGVMQNPRHLVRRRGQEARLRCSPMKGHSHVYWYRQLPEEGLKFMVYLQKENIIDESGMPKERFSAEFPKEGPSILRIQQVVRGDSAAYFCASSALDISNTGELFFGEGSRLTVL.

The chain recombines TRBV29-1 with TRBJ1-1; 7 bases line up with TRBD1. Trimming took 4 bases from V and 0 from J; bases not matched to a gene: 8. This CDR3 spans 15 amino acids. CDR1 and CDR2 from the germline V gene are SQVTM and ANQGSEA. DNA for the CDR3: TGCAGCGTTGCTTCCGGGACAGTAATGAACACTGAAGCTTTCTTT. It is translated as CSVASGTVMNTEAFF. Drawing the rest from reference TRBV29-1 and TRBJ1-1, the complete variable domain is SAVISQKPSRDICQRGTSLTIQCQVDSQVTMMFWYRQQPGQSLTLIATANQGSEATYESGFVIDKFPISRPNLTFSTLTVSNMSPEDSSIYLCSVASGTVMNTEAFFGQGTRLTVV.

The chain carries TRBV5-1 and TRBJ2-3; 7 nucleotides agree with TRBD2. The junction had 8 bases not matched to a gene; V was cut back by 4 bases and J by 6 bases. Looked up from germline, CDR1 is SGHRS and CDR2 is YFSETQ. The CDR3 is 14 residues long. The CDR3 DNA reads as TGCGCCAGCAGCCCTCTAGCGGAAGCTGATACGCAGTATTTT. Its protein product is CASSPLAEADTQYF.

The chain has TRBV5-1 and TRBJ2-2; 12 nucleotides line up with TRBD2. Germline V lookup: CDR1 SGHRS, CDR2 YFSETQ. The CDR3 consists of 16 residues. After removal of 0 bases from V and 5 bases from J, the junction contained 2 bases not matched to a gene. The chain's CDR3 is CASSLATSGGTGELFF. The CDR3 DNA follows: TGCGCCAGCAGCTTGGCAACTAGCGGGGGGACCGGGGAGCTGTTTTTT.

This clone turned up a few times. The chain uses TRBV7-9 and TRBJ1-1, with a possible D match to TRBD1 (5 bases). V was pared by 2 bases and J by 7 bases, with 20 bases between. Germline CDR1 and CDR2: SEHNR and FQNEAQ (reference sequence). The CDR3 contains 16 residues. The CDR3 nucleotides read TGTGCCAGCAGCTTATCGGCTCCGGGGGTTGGGGATGAAGCTTTCTTT. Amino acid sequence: CASSLSAPGVGDEAFF. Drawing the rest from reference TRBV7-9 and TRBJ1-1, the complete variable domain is DTGVSQNPRHKITKRGQNVTFRCDPISEHNRLYWYRQTLGQGPEFLTYFQNEAQLEKSRLLSDRFSAERPKGSFSTLEIQRTEQGDSAMYLCASSLSAPGVGDEAFFGQGTRLTVV.

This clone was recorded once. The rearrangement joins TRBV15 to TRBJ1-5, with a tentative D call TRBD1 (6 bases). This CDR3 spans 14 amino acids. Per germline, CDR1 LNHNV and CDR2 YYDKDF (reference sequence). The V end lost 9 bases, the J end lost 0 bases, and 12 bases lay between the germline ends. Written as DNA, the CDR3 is TGTGCCACGTCGACAGGCAATAGCAATCAGCCCCAGCATTTT. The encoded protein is CATSTGNSNQPQHF.

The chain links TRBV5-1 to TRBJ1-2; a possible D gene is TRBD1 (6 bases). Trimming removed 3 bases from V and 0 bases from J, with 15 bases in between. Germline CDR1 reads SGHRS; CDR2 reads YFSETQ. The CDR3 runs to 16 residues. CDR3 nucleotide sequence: TGCGCCAGCAGCTGGGGGGGCGGACAGACTAACTATGGCTACACCTTC. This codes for CASSWGGGQTNYGYTF.

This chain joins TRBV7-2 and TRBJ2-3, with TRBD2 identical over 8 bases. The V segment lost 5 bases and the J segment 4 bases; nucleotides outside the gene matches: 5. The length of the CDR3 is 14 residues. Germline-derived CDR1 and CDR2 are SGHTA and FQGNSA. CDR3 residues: CASSPAGGPDTQYF. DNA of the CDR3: TGTGCCAGCAGCCCCGCGGGGGGTCCAGATACGCAGTATTTT.